This TCR beta chain was retrieved from a study of blood T cell repertoires in COVID-19. Study summary: Acute and convalescent COVID-19 specimens originated in the United States, Italy and Spain. Sources were T cells, B-cell-depleted T cells, or PBMCs; the material itself was cDNA or gDNA.

The CDR3 is 15 amino acids. V was shortened by 0 bases and J by 7 bases, with 16 bases between the two germline ends. Germline CDR1 reads LGHNA; CDR2 reads YNFKEQ. Original processing notes: From reference gene primer amplification, estimates of nucleated cell counts were derived. Produced via immunoSEQ multiplex PCR; TCRdb's table is partial and in-frame only. D and trimming come from the DNA, and the V and J calls and clone size come from that table. The profile shows some 350,000 clones, over 80% of them singletons. The rearrangement joins TRBV4-2 to TRBJ2-7; a weak D match, TRBD2 (6 bases). This TCR was sampled from a woman in her forties or fifties with COVID-19, enrolled during active disease. The sequenced material came from peripheral blood. The CDR3 reads CASSQDPGTPWEQYF. CDR3 coding DNA: TGTGCCAGCAGCCAAGATCCCGGGACTCCTTGGGAGCAGTACTTC.